The TCR beta chain under discussion was sequenced for a study of cytomegalovirus exposure and HLA in healthy donors. Study context: About 85 million unique TCR sequences came from HLA-typed donors in an early release. Study conclusions and caveats: Per published accounts, TCR beta sequences correctly predicted the HLA-A and HLA-B alleles of most subjects. A later analysis revealed that TCR association rates differed between HLA loci, peaking at DRB1 and bottoming out at HLA-C. The study put roughly 160 TCR beta chains on its list as cytomegalovirus-associated.

Primers included in the PCR were 60 Vbeta and 13 Jbeta primers. Assay used: immunoSEQ multiplex PCR; TCRdb lists only in-frame clones, some missing. The data hold 150,000 or so clones, with about 74% observed a single time. CDR1 is KGHSH, CDR2 LQKENI, per germline. Trimming removed 5 bases at V and 3 bases at J, with 13 bases between. There are 15 residues in the CDR3. Points on this clone: Its antigen is currently unknown.

This receptor was identified in a man aged 18 to 35 in good health and CMV-seropositive. The V and J genes are TRBV18 and TRBJ1-4, with no clear D. Sequencing was performed on PBMCs. CDR3 loop: CASSSPGGANEKLFF. Written as DNA, the CDR3 is TGTGCCAGCTCAAGTCCTGGCGGTGCTAATGAAAAACTGTTTTTT.